The present T cell receptor beta chain was sequenced within a study of monozygotic twins with inflammatory bowel disease. Investigators pulled total RNA out of whole blood and did not sort T cells. TCRdb reprocessed the 5' RACE reads and reports one entry per CDR3 protein, with no DNA. The data include some 440,000 distinct CDR3 sequences; the top ten clones carry roughly 2.3%. Study-wide results and limits: Inverse Simpson values showed less TCRbeta diversity in IBD patients than in their healthy co-twins. Extra variability in the repertoires of patients may have come from differing immunosuppressive treatments.

The germline V gene encodes CDR1 KGHSH and CDR2 LQKENI. CDR3 length equals 16 residues. Concerning this clonotype itself: The antigen is not known.

Material for sequencing was blood. The TCR sequence derives from a human donor with ulcerative colitis or Crohn's disease, or a healthy co-twin of an affected twin (not recorded which). The chain has TRBV18 and TRBJ1-5; absent DNA, TCRdb's TRBD1 call cannot be checked. The CDR3 reads CASSITGDPSNQPQHF. Full variable domain (outside the CDR3, taken from reference TRBV18 and TRBJ1-5): NAGVMQNPRHLVRRRGQEARLRCSPMKGHSHVYWYRQLPEEGLKFMVYLQKENIIDESGMPKERFSAEFPKEGPSILRIQQVVRGDSAAYFCASSITGDPSNQPQHFGDGTRLSIL.